This TCR beta chain was retrieved from a study of blood T cells in healthy people across ages. Broader study findings: Observed TCR beta diversity per million T cells went down as age went up. This fall followed a roughly linear course with age.

This CDR3 region has 13 residues. V was cut by 1 base and J by 4 bases, with 6 bases left in between. Per germline, CDR1 SGHTA and CDR2 FQGNSA. Remarks on this clonotype: As yet, its antigen is unknown.

In each sample, at least 6.5 million PBMCs were isolated. Primed by a sample-barcoded 5' primer and a J-beta primer mix, a second PCR proceeded for roughly 6 to 12 cycles. TCRdb reprocessed the 5' RACE reads via MiXCR and lists one record per CDR3 protein. The data show some 1.8 million distinct CDR3 sequences, about 39% seen once. The rearrangement links TRBV7-2 to TRBJ2-3; D unclear. The sequence came from a human donor in good health. Sequenced material: blood. CDR3 amino acids: CASSLEFSDTQYF. The DNA of the CDR3 is TGTGCCAGCAGCTTAGAATTCTCAGATACGCAGTATTTT.